Listed here is a single TCR beta chain. These data originate in a study of OX40 agonist ivuxolimab in advanced cancers. Study context: With ivuxolimab, an agonistic anti-OX40 (CD134) antibody, patients were treated. Cancers in dose escalation were hepatocellular, melanoma, renal cell and head and neck. Patients were around 83% male with ages roughly 23 to 85, mean about 65.

The repertoire was sequenced with immunoSEQ multiplex PCR; TCRdb's copy has only in-frame clones and lacks some. The data show 78,000 or so clones, with roughly 90% seen just once and under 10% held by the top ten. Sequenced material: CD4+ or CD8+ T cells sorted from blood, taken in a trial of the OX40 agonist ivuxolimab. The source is an adult with an advanced solid tumor such as melanoma, head and neck, liver or kidney cancer.

In DNA, the CDR3 is TGTGCCAGCAGCTCCGGGACAACACCCTACGAGCAGTACTTC. Encoded protein: CASSSGTTPYEQYF. The J gene is TRBJ2-7, the V gene TRBV7-9; a weak D match, TRBD1 (6 bases). The CDR3 extends over 14 amino acids. Germline CDR1 SEHNR, CDR2 FQNEAQ (reference sequence). Trimming took off 4 bases at V and 2 bases at J, with 12 bases between the two ends.